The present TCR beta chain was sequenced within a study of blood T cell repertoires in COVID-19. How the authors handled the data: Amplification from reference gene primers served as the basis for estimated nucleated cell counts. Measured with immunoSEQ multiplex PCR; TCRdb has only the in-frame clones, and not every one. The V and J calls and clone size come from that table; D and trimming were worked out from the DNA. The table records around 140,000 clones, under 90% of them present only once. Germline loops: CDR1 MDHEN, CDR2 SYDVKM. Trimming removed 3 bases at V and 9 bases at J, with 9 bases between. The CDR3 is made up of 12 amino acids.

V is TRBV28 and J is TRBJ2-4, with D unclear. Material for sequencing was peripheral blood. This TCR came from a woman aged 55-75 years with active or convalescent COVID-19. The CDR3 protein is CASSFGPTIQYF. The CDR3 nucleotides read TGTGCCAGCAGTTTTGGGCCGACCATTCAGTACTTC. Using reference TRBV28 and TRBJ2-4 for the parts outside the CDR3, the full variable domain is DVKVTQSSRYLVKRTGEKVFLECVQDMDHENMFWYRQDPGLGLRLIYFSYDVKMKEKGDIPEGYSVSREKKERFSLILESASTNQTSMYLCASSFGPTIQYFGAGTRLSVL.